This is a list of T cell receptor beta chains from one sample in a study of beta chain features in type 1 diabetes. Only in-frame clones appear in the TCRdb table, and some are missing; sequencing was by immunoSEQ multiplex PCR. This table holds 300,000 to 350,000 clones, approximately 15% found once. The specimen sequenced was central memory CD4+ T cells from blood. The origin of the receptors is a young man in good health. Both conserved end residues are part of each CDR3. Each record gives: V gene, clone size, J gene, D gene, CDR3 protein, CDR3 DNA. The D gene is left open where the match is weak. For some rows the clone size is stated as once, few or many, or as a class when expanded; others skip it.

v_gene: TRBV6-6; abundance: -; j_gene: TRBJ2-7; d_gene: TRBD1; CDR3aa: CASSSRDRGGSYEQYF; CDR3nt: TGTGCCAGCAGTTCCAGAGACAGGGGAGGCTCCTACGAGCAGTACTTC
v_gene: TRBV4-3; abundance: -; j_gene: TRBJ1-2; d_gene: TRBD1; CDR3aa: CASSHRDRRRAYYTF; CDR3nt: TGCGCCAGCAGCCACCGGGACAGACGGCGAGCCTACTACACCTTC
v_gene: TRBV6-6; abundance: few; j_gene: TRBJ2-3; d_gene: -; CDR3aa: CASSYAGSTDTQYF; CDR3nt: TGTGCCAGCAGTTACGCCGGGTCCACAGATACGCAGTATTTT
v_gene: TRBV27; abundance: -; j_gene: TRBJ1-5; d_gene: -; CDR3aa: CASSQYWGQPQHF; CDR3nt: TGTGCCAGCAGTCAATACTGGGGTCAGCCCCAGCATTTT
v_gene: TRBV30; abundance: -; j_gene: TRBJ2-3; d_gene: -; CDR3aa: CAGNPNTDTQYF; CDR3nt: TGTGCTGGCAACCCCAACACAGATACGCAGTATTTT
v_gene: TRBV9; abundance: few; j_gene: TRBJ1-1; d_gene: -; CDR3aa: CASSLGPMNTEAFF; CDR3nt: TGTGCCAGCAGTTTGGGGCCCATGAACACTGAAGCTTTCTTT
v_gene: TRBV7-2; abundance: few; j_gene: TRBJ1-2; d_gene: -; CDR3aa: CASSLARSGDGYTF; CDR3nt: TGTGCCAGCAGCTTAGCGCGCTCAGGGGATGGCTACACCTTC
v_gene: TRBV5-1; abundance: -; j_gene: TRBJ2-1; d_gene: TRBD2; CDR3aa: CASRPTGREASNEQFF; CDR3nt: TGCGCCAGCCGACCAACGGGGCGGGAGGCTTCCAATGAGCAGTTCTTC
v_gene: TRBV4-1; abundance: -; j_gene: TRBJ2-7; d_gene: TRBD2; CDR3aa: CASGTSGGLYEQYF; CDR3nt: TGCGCCAGCGGGACTAGCGGGGGGCTTTACGAGCAGTACTTC
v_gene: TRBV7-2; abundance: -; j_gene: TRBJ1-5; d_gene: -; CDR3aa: CASSSQGSGNQPQHF; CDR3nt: TGTGCCAGCAGCTCTCAGGGGTCCGGCAATCAGCCCCAGCATTTT
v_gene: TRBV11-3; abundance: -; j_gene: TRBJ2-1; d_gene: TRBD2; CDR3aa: CASRRTSGGADEQFF; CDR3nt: TGTGCCAGCAGGAGGACTAGCGGGGGGGCTGATGAGCAGTTCTTC
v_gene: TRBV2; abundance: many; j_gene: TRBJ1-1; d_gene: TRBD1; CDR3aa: CASSGRRTGVNTEAFF; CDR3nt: TGTGCCAGCAGTGGGAGAAGGACAGGGGTGAACACTGAAGCTTTCTTT
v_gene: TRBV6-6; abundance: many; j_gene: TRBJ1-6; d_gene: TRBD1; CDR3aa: CASIGTGYSPLHF; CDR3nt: TGTGCCAGCATAGGGACAGGGTATTCACCCCTCCACTTT
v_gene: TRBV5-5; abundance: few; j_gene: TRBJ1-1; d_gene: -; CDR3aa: CASSLGSGTEAFF; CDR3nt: TGTGCCAGCAGCTTGGGTTCGGGCACTGAAGCTTTCTTT
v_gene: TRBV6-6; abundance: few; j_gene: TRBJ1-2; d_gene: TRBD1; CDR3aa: CASRSLQGGYTF; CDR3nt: TGTGCCAGCAGGTCCCTACAGGGGGGCTACACCTTC
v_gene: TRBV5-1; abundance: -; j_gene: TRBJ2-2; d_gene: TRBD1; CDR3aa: CASSLPGTANTGELFF; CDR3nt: TGCGCCAGCAGCTTGCCCGGGACAGCGAACACCGGGGAGCTGTTTTTT
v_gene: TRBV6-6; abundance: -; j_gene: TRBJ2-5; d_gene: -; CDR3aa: CASSWAGTQETQYF; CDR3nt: TGTGCCAGCAGTTGGGCGGGGACCCAAGAGACCCAGTACTTC
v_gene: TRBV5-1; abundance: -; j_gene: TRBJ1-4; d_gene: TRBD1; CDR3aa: CASSMGVQGSNEKLFF; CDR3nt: TGCGCCAGCAGCATGGGGGTACAGGGGTCTAATGAAAAACTGTTTTTT
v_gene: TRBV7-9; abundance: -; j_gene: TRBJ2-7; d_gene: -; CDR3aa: CASSFPGRRSHEQYF; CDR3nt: TGTGCCAGCAGCTTCCCGGGACGAAGGTCCCACGAGCAGTACTTC
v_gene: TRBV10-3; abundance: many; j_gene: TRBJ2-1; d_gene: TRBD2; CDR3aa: CAISASSGSISYNEQFF; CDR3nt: TGTGCCATCAGTGCATCGAGCGGGAGTATTAGTTACAATGAGCAGTTCTTC
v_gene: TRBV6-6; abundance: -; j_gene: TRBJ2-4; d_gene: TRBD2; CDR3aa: CASRETSEVQYF; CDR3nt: TGTGCCAGCAGGGAGACTAGCGAAGTTCAGTACTTC
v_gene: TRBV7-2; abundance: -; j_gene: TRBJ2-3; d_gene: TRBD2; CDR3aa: CASSLAASGIGTQYF; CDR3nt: TGTGCCAGCAGCTTAGCGGCTAGCGGTATCGGTACGCAGTATTTT
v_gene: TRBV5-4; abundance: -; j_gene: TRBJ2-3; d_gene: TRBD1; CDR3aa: CASSLRDGTGGPDTQYF; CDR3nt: TGTGCCAGCAGCTTGAGGGACGGGACAGGGGGCCCAGATACGCAGTATTTT
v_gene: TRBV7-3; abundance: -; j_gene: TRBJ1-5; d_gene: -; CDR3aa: CASSFDGNQPQHF; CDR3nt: TGTGCCAGCAGCTTCGACGGGAATCAGCCCCAGCATTTT
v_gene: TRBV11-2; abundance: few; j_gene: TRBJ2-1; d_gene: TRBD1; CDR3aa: CASSYGQGNEQFF; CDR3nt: TGTGCCAGCAGCTACGGACAGGGTAATGAGCAGTTCTTC
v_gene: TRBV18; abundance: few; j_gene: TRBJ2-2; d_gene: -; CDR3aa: CASSPRSSYTGELFF; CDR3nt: TGTGCCAGCTCACCTCGGTCAAGTTACACCGGGGAGCTGTTTTTT
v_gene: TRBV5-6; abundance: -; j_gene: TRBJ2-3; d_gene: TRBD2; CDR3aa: CASSQGAAGSTDTQYF; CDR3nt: TGCGCCAGCAGCCAAGGAGCAGCGGGGAGCACAGATACGCAGTATTTT
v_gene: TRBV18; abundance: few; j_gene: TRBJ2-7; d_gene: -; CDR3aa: CASSQGRGRDEQYF; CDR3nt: TGTGCCAGCTCTCAGGGGCGGGGGCGCGACGAGCAGTACTTC
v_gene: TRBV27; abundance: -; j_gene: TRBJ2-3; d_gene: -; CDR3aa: CASSLWRGTDTQYF; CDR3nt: TGTGCCAGCAGTTTATGGCGGGGCACAGATACGCAGTATTTT
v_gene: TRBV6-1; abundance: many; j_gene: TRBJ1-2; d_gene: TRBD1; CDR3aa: CASSELRGQSGYTF; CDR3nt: TGTGCCAGCAGTGAATTGAGGGGGCAGAGCGGCTACACCTTC
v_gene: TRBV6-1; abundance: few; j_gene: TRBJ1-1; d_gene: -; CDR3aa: CASIGRQILEAFF; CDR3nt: TGTGCCAGCATCGGTCGGCAGATACTTGAAGCTTTCTTT
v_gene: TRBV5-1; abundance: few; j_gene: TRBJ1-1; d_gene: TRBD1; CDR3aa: CASTLLGQGLGSNTEAFF; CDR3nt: TGCGCCAGCACCCTTCTGGGACAGGGGTTAGGGTCGAACACTGAAGCTTTCTTT
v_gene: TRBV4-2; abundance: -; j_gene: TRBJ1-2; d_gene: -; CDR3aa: CASSPTTAVGYTF; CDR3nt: TGTGCCAGCAGCCCTACCACGGCGGTTGGCTACACCTTC
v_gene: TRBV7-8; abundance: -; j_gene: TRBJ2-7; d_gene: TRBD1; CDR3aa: CASSLRTGLTSYEQYF; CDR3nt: TGTGCCAGCAGCCTTCGGACAGGGCTTACCTCCTACGAGCAGTACTTC
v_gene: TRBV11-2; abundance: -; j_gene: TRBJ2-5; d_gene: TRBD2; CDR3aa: CASSRGTTLETQYF; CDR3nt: TGTGCCAGCAGTCGCGGGACTACCCTAGAGACCCAGTACTTC
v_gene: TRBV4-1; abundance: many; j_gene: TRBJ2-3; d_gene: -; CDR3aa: CASSRDRFTDTQYF; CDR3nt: TGCGCCAGCAGCCGGGATCGATTTACAGATACGCAGTATTTT
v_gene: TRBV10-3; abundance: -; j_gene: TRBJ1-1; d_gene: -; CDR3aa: CATRRGEEAFF; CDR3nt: TGTGCCACCCGTCGGGGTGAGGAAGCTTTCTTT
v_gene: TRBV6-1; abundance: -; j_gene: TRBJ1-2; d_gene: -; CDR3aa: CASSEPPRGHGYTF; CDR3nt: TGTGCCAGCAGTGAGCCGCCCAGGGGACATGGCTACACCTTC
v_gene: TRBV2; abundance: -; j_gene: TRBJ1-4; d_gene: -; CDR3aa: CASSVLPGKLFF; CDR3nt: TGTGCCAGCTCGGTTCTACCTGGGAAACTGTTTTTT
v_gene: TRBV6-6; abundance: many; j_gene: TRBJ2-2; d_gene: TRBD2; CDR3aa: CASSRLADTGELFF; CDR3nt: TGTGCCAGCAGTAGACTAGCGGACACCGGGGAGCTGTTTTTT
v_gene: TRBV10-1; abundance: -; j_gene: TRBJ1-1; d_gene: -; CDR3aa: CASSGTRTNTEAFF; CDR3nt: TGCGCCAGCAGTGGGACGAGGACAAACACTGAAGCTTTCTTT